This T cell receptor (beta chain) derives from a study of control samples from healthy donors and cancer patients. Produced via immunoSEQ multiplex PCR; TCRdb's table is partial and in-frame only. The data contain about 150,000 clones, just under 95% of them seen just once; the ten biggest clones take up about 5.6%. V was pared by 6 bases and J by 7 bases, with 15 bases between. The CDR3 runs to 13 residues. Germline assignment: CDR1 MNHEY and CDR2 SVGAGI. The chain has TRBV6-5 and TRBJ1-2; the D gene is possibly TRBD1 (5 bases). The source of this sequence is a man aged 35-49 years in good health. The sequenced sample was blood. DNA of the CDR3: TGTGCCAGCAGCTCCGGGGCAGGGAGTGGCTACACCTTC. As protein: CASSSGAGSGYTF.